The 11 T cell receptor beta chains listed next were all sequenced from one sample in a study of PD-1 blockade in classical Hodgkin lymphoma. Libraries were prepared by immunoSEQ multiplex PCR; TCRdb keeps only in-frame clonotypes and omits some of them. The sample lists about 30,000 clones, roughly 92% occurring once. As to time point: newly diagnosed, previously untreated cHL patient sample. Sample: peripheral blood mononuclear cells (PBMCs). Receptors were obtained from a human donor with classical Hodgkin lymphoma.

The chain has TRBV5-4 and TRBJ2-7; 8 bases line up with TRBD1. Germline CDR1 reads SGHNT; CDR2 reads YYREEE (reference sequence). V lost 1 base, J lost 3 bases, and 3 bases stayed unmatched. This CDR3 spans 14 amino acids. CDR3 sequence: CASSLSGQGYEQYF. The CDR3 coding sequence is TGTGCCAGCAGCTTGTCCGGACAGGGCTACGAGCAGTACTTC.

The V gene is TRBV7-3, the J gene TRBJ2-5; 7 bases match TRBD1. The CDR3 consists of 15 residues. The V and J ends lost 0 bases and 1 base, in that order; junction bases with no gene match: 2. Germline assignment: CDR1 SGHTA and CDR2 FQGTGA. The CDR3 bases are TGTGCCAGCAGCTTAACGGCAGGGGGCCAAGAGACCCAGTACTTC. Protein: CASSLTAGGQETQYF. Full variable domain (remainder filled in from reference TRBV7-3 and TRBJ2-5): GAGVSQTPSNKVTEKGKYVELRCDPISGHTALYWYRQSLGQGPEFLIYFQGTGAADDSGLPNDRFFAVRPEGSVSTLKIQRTERGDSAVYLCASSLTAGGQETQYFGPGTRLLVL.

The chain recombines TRBV14 with TRBJ2-7, with 7 nucleotides matching TRBD2. This CDR3 has 15 amino acids. In germline, CDR1 is SGHDN, CDR2 FVKESK. Trimming took 4 bases from V and 4 from J; bases not matched to a gene: 10. The CDR3 region is CASSPVEGGLYEQYF. As DNA, the CDR3 is TGTGCCAGCAGCCCAGTCGAGGGAGGGCTTTACGAGCAGTACTTC.

The rearrangement links TRBV11-2 to TRBJ1-3; 7 bases align to TRBD1. The CDR3 covers 15 residues. J was trimmed by 0 bases and V by 8 bases; bases with no gene match: 7. The germline V gene encodes CDR1 SGHAT and CDR2 FQNNGV. This CDR3 is CASGSTGFSGNTIYF. CDR3 nucleotides: TGTGCCAGCGGATCGACAGGGTTCTCTGGAAACACCATATATTTT.

The chain employs TRBV27 and TRBJ2-3; TRBD2 is a possible D gene (6 bases). Germline-derived CDR1 and CDR2 are MNHEY and SMNVEV (reference sequence). Trimming left V 1 base short and J 1 base short, with 9 bases between. The CDR3 length is 15 residues. CDR3 sequence reads: CASSLWASGTDTQYF. The CDR3 DNA reads as TGTGCCAGCAGTTTATGGGCTAGCGGCACAGATACGCAGTATTTT.

The V call is TRBV7-2, the J call TRBJ1-4; weak D call: TRBD1 (6 bases). The V end lost 2 bases, the J end lost 7 bases, and 11 bases lay between the germline ends. CDR3 length: 14 amino acids. The germline gives CDR1 SGHTA, CDR2 FQGNSA. CDR3 bases: TGTGCCAGCAGCTTACAGGGGTCGGGTGAAAAACTGTTTTTT. Translating it yields CASSLQGSGEKLFF.

The chain joins TRBV7-2 to TRBJ2-7; D remains ambiguous. This CDR3 spans 12 amino acids. Germline V gives CDR1 SGHTA, CDR2 FQGNSA. V was shortened by 3 bases and J by 6 bases, with 9 bases between the two germline ends. The CDR3, as DNA: TGTGCCAGCAGCTTCCTAGTCTCCGAGCAGTACTTC. Its protein product is CASSFLVSEQYF.

This clone was recorded only once. The chain is built from TRBV7-3 and TRBJ2-7; D might be TRBD2 (5 bases). The CDR3 length is 16 residues. Germline-derived CDR1 and CDR2 are SGHTA and FQGTGA. V lost 5 bases to trimming and J lost 3 bases, with 20 bases between them. In nucleotides, the CDR3 is TGTGCCAGCAGCCCGACCCCGGGGAGAGTGATCTACGAGCAGTACTTC. This translates into CASSPTPGRVIYEQYF.

This clone was counted a single time. J is TRBJ2-1 and V is TRBV28; 13 bases match TRBD2. The CDR3 totals 16 residues. Germline CDR1 is MDHEN and CDR2 is SYDVKM. The V gene end was trimmed by 4 bases and the J gene end by 6 bases; junction bases not matched to a gene: 6. In DNA form, the CDR3 reads TGTGCCAGCAGTTCGCCCGGGACTAGCGGGATCAATGAGCAGTTCTTC. Its protein is CASSSPGTSGINEQFF.

The chain combines TRBV5-5 with TRBJ2-1; D is possibly TRBD2 (6 bases). This CDR3 has 17 amino acids. V lost 5 bases, J lost 8 bases, and 26 bases lay in between. The germline V gene encodes CDR1 SGHKS and CDR2 YYEKEE (reference sequence). The CDR3 DNA is TGTGCCAGCAGACTTCGGGACTCCCTATTATCTCCCCATGAGCAGTTCTTC. Protein product: CASRLRDSLLSPHEQFF.

The J gene is TRBJ2-5, the V gene TRBV27, with 7 nucleotides matching TRBD1. V lost 1 base, J lost 2 bases, and 1 base stayed unmatched. This CDR3 is built from 14 residues. CDR1 is MNHEY, CDR2 SMNVEV, per germline (reference sequence). CDR3 DNA: TGTGCCAGCAGTTTATGGGGACAGCAAGAGACCCAGTACTTC. This codes for CASSLWGQQETQYF.